The entry that follows covers one TCR beta chain sequence. No antigen is known for it. Relative to the germline gene, one junction end is altered; a read error may explain this. There are 13 residues in the CDR3. Germline CDR1 SNHLY, CDR2 FYNNEI. Scientists amplified the TCR beta CDR3 regions from RNA transcripts. Second-round multiplex PCR came after first-round RT-PCR with HTBI primers. TCRdb analysed the multiplex PCR reads with MiXCR anew, one entry per CDR3 protein. The sample lists over 650,000 distinct CDR3 sequences; about 40% were seen once. Moderately to severely active ophthalmopathy under 3 months, CAS at least 3, NOSPECS at least 4. The diagnosis was founded upon clinical symptoms, serum thyroxine, TRAb, thyroid ultrasound and orbital computed tomography. These data belong to a study of Graves' ophthalmopathy and Graves' hyperthyroidism. Study results and caveats: Appearing in blood as well were most expanded thyroid clonotypes above 0.001 frequency.

This receptor was obtained from an adult man with Graves' ophthalmopathy. V and J are TRBV2 and TRBJ1-5; no firm D call. The specimen was peripheral blood. The CDR3 loop is CACSELSRQPQQF. In nucleotides, the CDR3 is TGTGCCTGCAGTGAGTTGTCCCGTCAGCCCCAGCAATTT. Looking up the rest from reference TRBV2 and TRBJ1-5 gives the full variable domain: EPEVTQTPSHQVTQMGQEVILRCVPISNHLYFYWYRQILGQKVEFLVSFYNNEISEKSEIFDDQFSVERPDGSNFTLKIRSTKLEDSAMYFCACSELSRQPQQFGDGTRLSIL.